These T cell receptor beta chains were read from a single sample in a study of blood T cell repertoires in COVID-19. Produced via immunoSEQ multiplex PCR; TCRdb's table is partial and in-frame only. The sample consists of over 150,000 clones, around 90% of them appearing once. The sequencing input was PBMCs or T cells enriched from blood (not recorded which). These receptors all stem from a woman under 40 who had recovered from COVID-19. The CDR3 runs from the conserved cysteine through the conserved F or W.

CDR3 protein: CASSIRQGDEQYF
V gene: TRBV19
J gene: TRBJ2-7

CDR3 protein: CASSQDRETQYF
V gene: TRBV4-3
J gene: TRBJ2-5

CDR3 protein: CASSPSANYGYTF
V gene: TRBV6-5
J gene: TRBJ1-2

CDR3 protein: CASSSSSSYNSPLHF
V gene: TRBV5-1
J gene: TRBJ1-6

CDR3 protein: CASSVDGQGIYNEQFF
V gene: TRBV9
J gene: TRBJ2-1

CDR3 protein: CASGGYMTYEQYF
V gene: TRBV12-3/TRBV12-4
J gene: TRBJ2-7

CDR3 protein: CASSAFGGMNTEAFF
V gene: TRBV25-1
J gene: TRBJ1-1

CDR3 protein: CASSLRVRSSPLHF
V gene: TRBV28
J gene: TRBJ1-6

CDR3 protein: CASSEALGGIGETQYF
V gene: TRBV6-1
J gene: TRBJ2-5

CDR3 protein: CASSRQGDFSGNTIYF
V gene: TRBV7-2
J gene: TRBJ1-3

CDR3 protein: CASSPLGGANTGELFF
V gene: TRBV4-2
J gene: TRBJ2-2

CDR3 protein: CASSADSRTEAFF
V gene: TRBV7-2
J gene: TRBJ1-1

CDR3 protein: CASSHTSGTSGYEQYF
V gene: TRBV11-1
J gene: TRBJ2-7

CDR3 protein: CASSLDPATNEKLFF
V gene: TRBV5-1
J gene: TRBJ1-4

CDR3 protein: CASSVVQVLNTEAFF
V gene: TRBV9
J gene: TRBJ1-1

CDR3 protein: CASSSHGANTEAFF
V gene: TRBV9
J gene: TRBJ1-1

CDR3 protein: CASSLQGLPQETQYF
V gene: TRBV7-9
J gene: TRBJ2-5

CDR3 protein: CASSLFRTGSRETQYF
V gene: TRBV5-6
J gene: TRBJ2-5

CDR3 protein: CASSLFVNTEAFF
V gene: TRBV7-3
J gene: TRBJ1-1

CDR3 protein: CASSFRDTQYF
V gene: TRBV7-9
J gene: TRBJ2-3